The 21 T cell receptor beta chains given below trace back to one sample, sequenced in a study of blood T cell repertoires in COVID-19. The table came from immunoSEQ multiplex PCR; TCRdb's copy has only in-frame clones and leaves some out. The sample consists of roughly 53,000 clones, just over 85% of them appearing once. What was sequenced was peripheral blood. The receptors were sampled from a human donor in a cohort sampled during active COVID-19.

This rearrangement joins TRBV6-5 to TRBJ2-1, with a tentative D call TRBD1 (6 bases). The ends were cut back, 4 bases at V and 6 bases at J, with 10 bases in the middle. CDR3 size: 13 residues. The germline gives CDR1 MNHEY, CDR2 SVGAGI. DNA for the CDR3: TGTGCCAGCAGTTCCGGACAGTCCAATGAGCAGTTCTTC. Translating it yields CASSSGQSNEQFF.

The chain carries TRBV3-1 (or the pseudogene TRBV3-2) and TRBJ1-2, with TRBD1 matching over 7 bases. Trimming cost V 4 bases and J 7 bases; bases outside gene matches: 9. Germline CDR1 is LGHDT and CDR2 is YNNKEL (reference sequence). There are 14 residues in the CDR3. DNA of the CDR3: TGTGCCAGCAGCCTCCGTCCTGACAGGGTTGGCTACACCTTC. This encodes CASSLRPDRVGYTF.

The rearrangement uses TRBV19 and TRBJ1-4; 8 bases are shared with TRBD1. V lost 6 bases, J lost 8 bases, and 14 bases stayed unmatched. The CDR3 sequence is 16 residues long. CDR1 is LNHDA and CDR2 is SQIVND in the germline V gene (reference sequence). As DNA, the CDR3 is TGTGCCAGTAGGCCACCTAAGGGGCAGGGGGCGGAAAAACTGTTTTTT. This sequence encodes CASRPPKGQGAEKLFF.

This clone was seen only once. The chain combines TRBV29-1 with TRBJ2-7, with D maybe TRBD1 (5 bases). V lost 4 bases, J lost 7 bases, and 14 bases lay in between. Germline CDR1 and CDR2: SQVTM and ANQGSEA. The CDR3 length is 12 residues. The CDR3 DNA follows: TGCAGCGTTGCGCAGGGAAGATGGGAGCAGTACTTC. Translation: CSVAQGRWEQYF.

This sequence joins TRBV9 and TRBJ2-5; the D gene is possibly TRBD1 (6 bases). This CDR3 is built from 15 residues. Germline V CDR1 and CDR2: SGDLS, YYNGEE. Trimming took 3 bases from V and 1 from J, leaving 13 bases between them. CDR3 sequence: CASSALTGSQETQYF. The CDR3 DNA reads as TGTGCCAGCAGCGCTTTAACAGGGTCCCAAGAGACCCAGTACTTC.

The chain's CDR3 is CASSMGPGTGNTLSGANVLTF. The CDR3 nucleotides read TGCGCCAGCAGCATGGGTCCCGGGACAGGGAACACCTTATCTGGGGCCAACGTCCTGACTTTC. The V call is TRBV5-1, the J call TRBJ2-6; 9 nucleotides agree with TRBD1. Per the germline V gene, CDR1 is SGHRS and CDR2 is YFSETQ. V was clipped by 4 bases and J by 1 base; unmatched bases: 18. The CDR3 runs 21 residues.

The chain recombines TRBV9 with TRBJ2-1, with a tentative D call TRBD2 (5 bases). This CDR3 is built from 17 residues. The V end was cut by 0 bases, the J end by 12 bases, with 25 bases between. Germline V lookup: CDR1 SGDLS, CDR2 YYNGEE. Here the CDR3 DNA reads TGTGCCAGCAGCGTAGGTGGGCGGCTAGCCGTACTTACACGGCAGTTCTTC. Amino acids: CASSVGGRLAVLTRQFF. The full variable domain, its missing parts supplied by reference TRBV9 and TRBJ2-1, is DSGVTQTPKHLITATGQRVTLRCSPRSGDLSVYWYQQSLDQGLQFLIQYYNGEERAKGNILERFSAQQFPDLHSELNLSSLELGDSALYFCASSVGGRLAVLTRQFFGPGTRLTVL.

CDR3 bases: TGCGCCAGCAGCTTGGGACAGGGAAAGAATTCACCCCTCCACTTT. Protein product: CASSLGQGKNSPLHF. The rearrangement uses TRBV5-1 and TRBJ1-6; 7 bases fit TRBD1. The CDR3 totals 15 residues. After removal of 0 bases from V and 7 bases from J, the junction contained 4 bases not matched to a gene. The V gene's germline CDR1 is SGHRS and CDR2 YFSETQ. Complete variable domain (other parts from reference TRBV5-1 and TRBJ1-6): KAGVTQTPRYLIKTRGQQVTLSCSPISGHRSVSWYQQTPGQGLQFLFEYFSETQRNKGNFPGRFSGRQFSNSRSEMNVSTLELGDSALYLCASSLGQGKNSPLHFGNGTRLTVT.

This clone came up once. The CDR3 DNA reads TGTGCCAGCAGCCCCGGGACTCCTAAAAACATTCAGTACTTC. As protein: CASSPGTPKNIQYF. The chain combines TRBV28 with TRBJ2-4, with D tentatively TRBD2 (6 bases). The CDR3 sequence is 14 residues long. In germline, CDR1 is MDHEN, CDR2 SYDVKM. The V end lost 6 bases, the J end lost 4 bases, and 13 bases lay between the germline ends. Full variable domain (outside the CDR3, taken from reference TRBV28 and TRBJ2-4): DVKVTQSSRYLVKRTGEKVFLECVQDMDHENMFWYRQDPGLGLRLIYFSYDVKMKEKGDIPEGYSVSREKKERFSLILESASTNQTSMYLCASSPGTPKNIQYFGAGTRLSVL.

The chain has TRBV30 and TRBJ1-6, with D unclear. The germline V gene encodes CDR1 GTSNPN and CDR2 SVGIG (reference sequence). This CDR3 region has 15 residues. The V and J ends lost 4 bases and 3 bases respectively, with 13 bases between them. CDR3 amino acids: CAWNILSGYNSPLHF. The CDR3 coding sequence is TGTGCCTGGAACATATTGTCGGGCTATAATTCACCCCTCCACTTT.

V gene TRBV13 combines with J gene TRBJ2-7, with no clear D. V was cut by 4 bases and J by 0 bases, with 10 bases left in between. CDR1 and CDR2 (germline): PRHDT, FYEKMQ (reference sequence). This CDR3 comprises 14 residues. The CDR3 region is CASSYKLPSYEQYF. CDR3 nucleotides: TGTGCCAGCAGCTACAAACTACCCTCCTACGAGCAGTACTTC.

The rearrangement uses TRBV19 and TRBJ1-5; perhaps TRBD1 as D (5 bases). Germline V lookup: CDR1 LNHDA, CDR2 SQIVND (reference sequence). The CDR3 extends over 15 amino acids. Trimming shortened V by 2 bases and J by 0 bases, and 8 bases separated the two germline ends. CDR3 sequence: CASSILTASNQPQHF. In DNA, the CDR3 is TGTGCCAGTAGTATACTGACAGCTAGCAATCAGCCCCAGCATTTT.

The CDR3 DNA reads as TGTGCCAGCTCACCCCCCCGTGGGCACCCGCCGAACACCGGGGAGCTGTTTTTT. It yields the protein CASSPPRGHPPNTGELFF. This chain links TRBV18 with TRBJ2-2; D remains ambiguous. Germline V CDR1 and CDR2: KGHSH, LQKENI. This CDR3 has 18 residues. V lost 3 bases and J 0 bases, leaving 17 bases between the germline ends.

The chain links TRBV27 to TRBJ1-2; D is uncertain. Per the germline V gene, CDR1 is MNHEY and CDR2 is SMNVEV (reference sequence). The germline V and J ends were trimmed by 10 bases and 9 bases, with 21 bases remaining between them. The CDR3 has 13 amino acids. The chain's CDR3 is CATSLGYGGRYTF. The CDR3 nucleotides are TGTGCCACCTCCCTAGGGTACGGCGGGCGCTACACCTTC.

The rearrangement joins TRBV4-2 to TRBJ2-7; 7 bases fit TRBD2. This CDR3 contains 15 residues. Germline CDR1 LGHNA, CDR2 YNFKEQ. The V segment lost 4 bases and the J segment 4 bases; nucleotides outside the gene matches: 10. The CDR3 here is CASSLLAGVTYEQYF. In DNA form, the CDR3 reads TGTGCCAGCAGCCTGCTTGCGGGGGTCACGTACGAGCAGTACTTC.

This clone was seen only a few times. CDR3 bases: TGTGCCAGCAGGACTAGCGGGGACGCCTACGAGCAGTACTTC. This gives the protein CASRTSGDAYEQYF. The chain links TRBV2 to TRBJ2-7; TRBD2 matches 11 bases. Germline V CDR1 and CDR2: SNHLY, FYNNEI. With V trimmed by 6 bases and J by 2 bases, 3 bases remained unmatched. CDR3 length: 14 residues. Based on the CDR3 plus reference TRBV2 and TRBJ2-7, the full variable domain is EPEVTQTPSHQVTQMGQEVILRCVPISNHLYFYWYRQILGQKVEFLVSFYNNEISEKSEIFDDQFSVERPDGSNFTLKIRSTKLEDSAMYFCASRTSGDAYEQYFGPGTRLTVT.

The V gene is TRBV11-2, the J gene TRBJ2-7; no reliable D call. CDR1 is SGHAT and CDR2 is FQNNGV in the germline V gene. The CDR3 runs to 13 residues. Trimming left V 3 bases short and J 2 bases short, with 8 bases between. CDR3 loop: CASSLPVTYEQYF. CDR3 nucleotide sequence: TGTGCCAGCAGCTTGCCGGTCACCTACGAGCAGTACTTC.

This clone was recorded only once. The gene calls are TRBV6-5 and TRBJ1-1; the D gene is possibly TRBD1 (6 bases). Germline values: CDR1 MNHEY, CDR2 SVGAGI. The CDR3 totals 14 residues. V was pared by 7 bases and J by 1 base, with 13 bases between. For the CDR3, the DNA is TGTGCCAGCAACCCGGACAGATCGAACACTGAAGCTTTCTTT. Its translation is CASNPDRSNTEAFF.

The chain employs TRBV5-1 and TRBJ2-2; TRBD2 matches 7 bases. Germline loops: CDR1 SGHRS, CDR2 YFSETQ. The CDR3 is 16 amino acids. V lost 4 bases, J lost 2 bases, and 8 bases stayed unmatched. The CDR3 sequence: CASSPLTSVNTGELFF. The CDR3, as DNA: TGCGCCAGCAGCCCCCTTACTAGCGTAAACACCGGGGAGCTGTTTTTT.

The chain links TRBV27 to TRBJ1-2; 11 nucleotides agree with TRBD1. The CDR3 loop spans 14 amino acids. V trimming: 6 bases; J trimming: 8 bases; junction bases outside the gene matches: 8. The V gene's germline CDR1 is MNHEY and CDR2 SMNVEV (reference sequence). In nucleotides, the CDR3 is TGTGCCAGCAGACGGACAGGGGGCGCTGGCGGCTACACCTTC. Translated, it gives CASRRTGGAGGYTF.

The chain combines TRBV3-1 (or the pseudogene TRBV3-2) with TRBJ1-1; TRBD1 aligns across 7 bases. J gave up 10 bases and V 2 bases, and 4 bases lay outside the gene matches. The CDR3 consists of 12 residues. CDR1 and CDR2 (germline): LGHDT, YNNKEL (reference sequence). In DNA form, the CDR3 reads TGTGCCAGCAGCCAAAGACAGGGTCGAGCTTTCTTT. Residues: CASSQRQGRAFF.